This record looks at one T cell receptor (beta chain) sequence and its context. The antigen remains undetermined. The ends were cut back, 6 bases at V and 4 bases at J, with 15 bases in the middle. There are 14 residues in the CDR3. TCRdb processed the reads anew with MiXCR; each CDR3 protein has one entry. The repertoire holds 150,000 or so distinct CDR3 sequences, with roughly a fifth as singletons. This specimen comes from a study of T cell repertoires in cytomegalovirus infection. Study-level background: Peptides in the study included HLA-C-restricted and HLA-B-restricted CMV epitopes.

Overall study findings and caveats: The cumulative frequency of public TCR beta families distinguished individuals who carried CMV together with the relevant HLA. What dominated the ex vivo response were HLA-C-restricted CMV-specific TCR beta clonotypes.

The origin of this receptor is a human donor in good health (CMV status not recorded). Some clones in this sample may be carry-over from other donors' samples. The sequences come from CD8+ T cells from cultured PBMCs, collected from culture after CMV antigen stimulation. J is TRBJ1-2 and V is TRBV12-3 or TRBV12-4; possibly TRBD1 for D (5 bases). In DNA, the CDR3 is TGTGCCAGCAGCCTAGGGGAGTACGGCTATGGCTACACCTTC. This sequence encodes CASSLGEYGYGYTF.